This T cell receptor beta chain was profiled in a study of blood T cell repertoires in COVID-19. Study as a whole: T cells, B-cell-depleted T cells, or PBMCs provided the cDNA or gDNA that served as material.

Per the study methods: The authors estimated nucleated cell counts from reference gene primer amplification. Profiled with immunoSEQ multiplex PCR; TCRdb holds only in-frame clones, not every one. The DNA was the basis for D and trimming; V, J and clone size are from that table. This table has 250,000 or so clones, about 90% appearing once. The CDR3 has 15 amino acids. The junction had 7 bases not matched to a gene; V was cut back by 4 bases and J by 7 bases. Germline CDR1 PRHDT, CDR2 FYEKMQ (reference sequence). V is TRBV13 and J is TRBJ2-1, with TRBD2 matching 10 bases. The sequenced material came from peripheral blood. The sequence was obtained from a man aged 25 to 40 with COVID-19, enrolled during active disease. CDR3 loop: CASSSGSGGGNEQFF. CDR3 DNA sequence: TGTGCCAGCAGCTCCGGAAGCGGGGGGGGAAATGAGCAGTTCTTC.